The 18 T cell receptor beta chains below all came from one sample that was sequenced in a study of molecular identifiers for immune sequencing clone quantification. One entry per CDR3 protein, called by TCRdb with MiXCR from the PCR reads. The table records a few hundred thousand distinct CDR3 sequences, roughly a quarter of them present only once. Sequencing was carried out using naive CD8+ T cells from blood, with Jurkat cell RNA spiked in. Stated subset: FACS-sorted CD8+CD4-CCR7+CD45RA+ naive T cells. Receptor source: a human donor in good health. Some libraries in this study had Jurkat cell RNA spiked in.

This clonotype was seen ten or more times. V is TRBV9 and J is TRBJ1-2; D call uncertain. Trimming removed 4 bases from V and 11 bases from J, with 12 bases in between. Germline CDR1 and CDR2: SGDLS and YYNGEE. This CDR3 comprises 11 residues. The CDR3 DNA reads TGTGCCAGCAGCTCCGGACCGCTATACACCTTC. Encoded protein: CASSSGPLYTF.

The gene calls are TRBV4-1 and TRBJ2-3; 11 nucleotides line up with TRBD2. Unmatched junction bases numbered 7, after V lost 2 bases and J lost 3 bases. Germline CDR1 reads MGHRA; CDR2 reads YSYEKL. The CDR3 covers 17 residues. This CDR3 reads CASSQSLAGGPTDTQYF. CDR3 coding DNA: TGCGCCAGCAGCCAATCGCTAGCGGGGGGACCTACAGATACGCAGTATTTT.

As for this clonotype: An end of the junction does not agree with germline; a read error may underlie this. The chain couples TRBV4-3 to TRBJ2-7, with 10 bases fitting TRBD2. Germline V CDR1 and CDR2: LGHNA, YSLEER. CDR3 length equals 15 residues. The CDR3 loop reads CASSPGTSDPYERYF. CDR3 in DNA: TGCGCCAGCAGCCCTGGGACTAGCGACCCCTACGAGCGGTACTTC.

This clonotype came up a few times. The chain joins TRBV5-6 to TRBJ1-6; 8 nucleotides line up with TRBD1. The CDR3 extends over 15 amino acids. Germline lookup yields CDR1 SGHDT and CDR2 YYEEEE. Trimming removed 2 bases from V and 7 bases from J; junction bases left unmatched: 5. CDR3 sequence reads: CASSLGQGRNSPLHF. The CDR3 coding sequence is TGTGCCAGCAGCTTAGGACAGGGACGGAATTCACCCCTCCACTTT.

On this clonotype itself: Mismatch with germline at one junction end may stem from a read error. V and J are TRBV4-1 and TRBJ1-1, with TRBD1 as a possible D gene (5 bases). This CDR3 spans 16 amino acids. Germline CDR1 reads MGHRA; CDR2 reads YSYEKL. CDR3 amino acids: CASSHRQGTLNIEAFF. DNA for the CDR3: TGCGCCAGCAGCCATAGGCAGGGAACCTTGAACATTGAAGCTTTCTTT.

Many counts were recorded for this clonotype. The V call is TRBV28, the J call TRBJ1-5; a possible D gene is TRBD1 (5 bases). CDR1 and CDR2 (germline): MDHEN, SYDVKM. Trimming stripped 2 bases from V and 8 bases from J, with 19 bases between. This CDR3 is built from 16 residues. CDR3 bases: TGTGCCAGCAGTTTAAACACAGGACGGTCCGAGGAGCCCCAGCATTTT. Translated, it gives CASSLNTGRSEEPQHF.

The CDR3 spells CASSARSISGTGDYEQYF. As DNA, the CDR3 is TGTGCCAGCAGCGCGAGGTCGATCTCCGGGACAGGGGACTACGAGCAGTACTTC. V is TRBV13 and J is TRBJ2-7; the match to TRBD1 covers 10 bases. Germline trimming cut 5 bases from V and 3 bases from J; bases unmatched to any gene: 16. Germline V gene sequence: CDR1 PRHDT, CDR2 FYEKMQ (reference sequence). This CDR3 has 18 amino acids.

The DNA for the CDR3 is TGTGCCACCAGTGATTCCCTGACTAGCACCCAGTACTTC. This translates into CATSDSLTSTQYF. The chain links TRBV24-1 to TRBJ2-5, with TRBD2 matching 7 bases. Germline V gene sequence: CDR1 KGHDR, CDR2 SFDVKD. This CDR3 is built from 13 residues. V was clipped by 2 bases and J by 8 bases; unmatched bases: 4.

This clonotype occurred many times. The V gene is TRBV7-9, the J gene TRBJ2-1; TRBD1 agrees at 12 bases. The germline CDR1 and CDR2 sequences are SEHNR and FQNEAQ (reference sequence). Germline trimming cut 4 bases from V and 9 bases from J; bases unmatched to any gene: 13. This CDR3 is 17 amino acids long. CDR3 in DNA: TGTGCCAGCAGCTCACCCCCCGGGACAGGGGGCCTTTCTGAGCAGTTCTTC. Protein product: CASSSPPGTGGLSEQFF.

This clonotype was observed a few times. This chain joins TRBV27 and TRBJ1-5; TRBD1 agrees at 8 bases. Germline assignment: CDR1 MNHEY and CDR2 SMNVEV (reference sequence). There are 16 residues in the CDR3. V was clipped by 5 bases and J by 4 bases; unmatched bases: 10. In DNA form, the CDR3 reads TGTGCCAGCAGTCATTCAGCAGGGGGCTGGAATCAGCCCCAGCATTTT. It codes for CASSHSAGGWNQPQHF.

This clonotype was counted at least ten times. J is TRBJ1-5 and V is TRBV6-5, with D perhaps TRBD1 (5 bases). The CDR3 is 13 amino acids. Germline-derived CDR1 and CDR2 are MNHEY and SVGAGI. Trimming stripped 2 bases from V and 5 bases from J, with 7 bases between. As DNA, the CDR3 is TGTGCCAGCAGTTACGGGACCCATCAGCCCCAGCATTTT. This codes for CASSYGTHQPQHF.

Points on this clonotype: One base away lies a much larger clone, so this may be a sequencing read error. The chain employs TRBV7-9 and TRBJ2-5; unclear D gene. The CDR3 has 15 amino acids. Trimming left V 1 base short and J 2 bases short, with 11 bases between. Germline-derived CDR1 and CDR2 are SEHNR and FQNEAQ (reference sequence). The CDR3 protein is CASSLGEVSQETQYF. For the CDR3, the DNA is TGTGCCAGCAGCTTAGGAGAGGTTAGTCAAGAGACCCAGTACTTC.

The J gene is TRBJ2-1, the V gene TRBV30, with D uncertain. Germline V lookup: CDR1 GTSNPN, CDR2 SVGIG (reference sequence). This CDR3 region has 15 residues. V lost 0 bases to trimming and J lost 4 bases, with 13 bases between them. As DNA, the CDR3 is TGTGCCTGGAGTGTAATGGGTGGTACTTACAATGAGCAGTTCTTC. Amino acid sequence: CAWSVMGGTYNEQFF.

This clonotype was counted many times. The chain has TRBV12-3 or TRBV12-4 and TRBJ2-3, with D hard to call. V was shortened by 6 bases and J by 2 bases, with 12 bases between the two germline ends. This CDR3 is built from 14 residues. CDR3 nucleotide sequence: TGTGCCAGCAGGCAGGAGTCCCACACAGATACGCAGTATTTT. Translated, it gives CASRQESHTDTQYF.

The table lists this clonotype with a count of one. It may be a read error: a sequence one base away is much more abundant. The V and J genes are TRBV20-1 and TRBJ2-7, with TRBD1 as a possible D gene (6 bases). The CDR3 totals 12 residues. Germline V gene sequence: CDR1 DFQATT, CDR2 SNEGSKA (reference sequence). V dropped 3 bases and J dropped 4 bases, with 10 bases sitting between them. The CDR3 DNA sequence: TGCAGTGCTAGTCGCAGGGGATACGAGCAGTACTTC. Residues: CSASRRGYEQYF.

The table lists this clonotype with a few counts. The V call is TRBV4-3, the J call TRBJ2-7; D is unresolved. This CDR3 has 16 amino acids. In germline, CDR1 is LGHNA, CDR2 YSLEER. V was pared by 0 bases and J by 1 base, with 13 bases between. CDR3 sequence reads: CASSQDLGSHSYEQYF. CDR3 DNA: TGCGCCAGCAGCCAAGATCTTGGCAGTCATTCCTACGAGCAGTACTTC.

As concerns this clonotype: Possible read error: a much larger clone is one base away. J is TRBJ2-3 and V is TRBV30, with D maybe TRBD2 (6 bases). The CDR3 runs 11 residues. V was shortened by 2 bases and J by 8 bases, with 8 bases between the two germline ends. Germline-derived CDR1 and CDR2 are GTSNPN and SVGIG (reference sequence). CDR3 residues: CAWSLGGTQYF. The CDR3 coding sequence is TGTGCCTGGAGTTTGGGAGGTACGCAGTATTTT.

The rearrangement joins TRBV28 to TRBJ2-5; perhaps TRBD2 as D (6 bases). Trimming cost V 8 bases and J 4 bases, with 20 bases left between them. The CDR3 is made up of 15 amino acids. The germline gives CDR1 MDHEN, CDR2 SYDVKM. DNA of the CDR3: TGTGCCAGCCGCAACACAGAGAGCGGGTTAGAGACCCAGTACTTC. Amino acid sequence: CASRNTESGLETQYF.